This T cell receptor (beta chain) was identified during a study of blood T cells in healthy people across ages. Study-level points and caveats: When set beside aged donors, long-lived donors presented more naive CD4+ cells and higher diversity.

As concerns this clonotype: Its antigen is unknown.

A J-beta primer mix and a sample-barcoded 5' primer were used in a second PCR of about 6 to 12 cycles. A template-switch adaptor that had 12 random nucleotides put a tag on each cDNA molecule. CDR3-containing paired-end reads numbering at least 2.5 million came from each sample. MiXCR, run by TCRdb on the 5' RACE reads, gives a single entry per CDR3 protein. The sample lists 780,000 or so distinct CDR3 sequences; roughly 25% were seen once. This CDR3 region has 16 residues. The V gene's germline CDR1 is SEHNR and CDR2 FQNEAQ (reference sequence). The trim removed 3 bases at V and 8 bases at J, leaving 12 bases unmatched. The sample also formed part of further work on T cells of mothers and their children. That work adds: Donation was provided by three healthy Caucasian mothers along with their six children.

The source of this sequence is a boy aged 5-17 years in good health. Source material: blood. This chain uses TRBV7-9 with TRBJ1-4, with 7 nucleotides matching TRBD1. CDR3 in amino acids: CASSLGEDRAGEKLFF. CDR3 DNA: TGTGCCAGCAGCTTGGGAGAAGACAGGGCCGGGGAAAAACTGTTTTTT.